This T cell receptor (beta chain) appears in the sequencing data of a study of blood T cells in healthy people across ages (dated by TCRdb to 2015 to 2017). Turning to the overall study: In model experiments, template switching captured roughly one uniquely barcoded TCR beta cDNA molecule for every two T cells. To track age-related changes in TCR beta repertoire diversity, the study relied on deep sequencing normalized with unique cDNA molecular identifiers. The donors were split into four age groups: young (average 16 years), middle-aged (about 40), aged (about 62) and long-lived (approximately 80). Two additional independent replicas of 1 million unique cDNA reads from the same blood draw were analyzed for two donors (one aged 18 to 30 and one aged 80 or older). Points the paper makes about the study in general: Compared with the aged group, the long-lived group had more naive CD4+ T cells, fewer expanded clones and increased TCR diversity, suggesting age selection. Observed TCR beta diversity per million T cells fell roughly linearly with age, and a significant reduction was already apparent by age around 40. The CMV infection status of donors was not known, potentially confounding age-related changes in expanded clonotypes. Observed TCR beta diversity correlated strongly with the percentage of naive T cells measured by flow cytometry. Total diversity estimates from one million sequenced T cells were considered lower bounds and underestimates. Since profiling was done on bulk unsorted PBMCs, naive and antigen-experienced compartments could not be conclusively compared.

The roughly 37 donors, aged 6 to 90 years, were systemically healthy Caucasian individuals from Russia. Around 9.7 milliliters of peripheral blood were collected from each donor into EDTA-treated Vacutainer tubes. Ficoll-Paque density-gradient centrifugation was used to isolate PBMCs, with at least 7 million per sample. Total RNA, at least 6 micrograms per sample, was extracted from PBMCs with Trizol reagent. For every donor, an aliquot of PBMCs went through flow cytometry to measure the percentages of naive CD45RAhigh/CD27high T cells. A word on this clonotype: Its antigen target is currently unknown. Per-nucleotide qualities are absent, and no much larger clonotype sits a single base away.

Library method: 5' RACE. Sequencing used an Illumina HiSeq 2500. A second roughly 6 to 12 cycle PCR used a sample-barcoded 5' primer and a J-beta primer mix. Each TCR beta cDNA molecule received a unique molecular identifier from a template-switch 5' adaptor carrying 12 random nucleotides. At least 2.5 million CDR3-containing paired-end reads were obtained from each sample. First-strand cDNA synthesis was performed from all RNA using the Mint cDNA synthesis kit, with priming by a TRBC-specific oligonucleotide. Following uracil-DNA glycosylase treatment, all cDNA underwent a first 18-cycle PCR with the universal primers M1SS and BC2_uni_R. For the original study's pipeline: Each sample was normalized by randomly selecting 1 million high-quality reads, each carrying a distinct molecular identifier. Instead of being binned into consensus sequences, reads that shared molecular identifiers were thrown out. MiTCR, with a Q25 quality threshold and the strictest error-elimination algorithm, was used for CDR3 identification, clonotype clustering and error correction. A nonparametric unseen species model using Euler transformation provided a lower-bound estimate of total TCR beta diversity. In-frame beta chains were kept once TCRdb had trimmed the public reads at Q25 with fastp and called clones with MiXCR. Rows with a matching CDR3 protein are joined into one entry that keeps the most common DNA and genes. TCRdb's processing, not the study's, gives the V and J calls here. This sample comprises 600,000 to 900,000 distinct CDR3 sequences, roughly 26% of them detected only once. The leading ten clones occupy under 3% of the sample.

The CDR3 covers 16 residues, taking in both the cysteine and the phenylalanine. Only the CDR3 DNA is retained, 48 bases long and in frame from the first base. V is trimmed back by 4 bases and J by 0 bases, and the junction contains 8 bases that no gene match accounts for. CDR1 and CDR2, per the germline V gene, are SGHRS and YFSETQ. These data also featured in a second study, about T cells of mothers and their children. As described in the second report: The donors were nine systemically healthy Caucasian individuals, made up of three mothers and their six children. cDNA synthesis used all of the extracted RNA, with 1.5 ug of RNA in each 15 ul reaction. In the second PCR, the M1S primer added sample barcodes and 2-4 random nucleotides. Each mother yielded over 8.5 million TCR beta CDR3 reads and each child some 3 million reads. Thymic selection shapes the output of TCR recombination in a similar way in related and unrelated pairs, and inherited differences have a minor effect. Normalized repertoire overlap was always found to be slightly, but never significantly, higher in related mother-child pairs than in unrelated mother-child pairs. With a sensitivity of about 100 clones per million clonotypes, no persistent microchimeric T cell clones were detected. In the study, deep NGS was used to compare the TCR beta repertoires of mothers and children, and features distinguishing related mother-child pairs from unrelated individuals were sought. The mean age was roughly 36 +/- 4 years for the mothers and approximately 11 +/- 4 years for the children. After adapter ligation was performed with NEBNext reagents, the libraries were sequenced on an Illumina HiSeq 2000 with 100+100 nt paired-end reads. To avoid cross-contamination, the mother libraries and the child libraries were prepared a month apart and sequenced in separate runs. Between roughly 450,000 and 2,000,000 distinct TCR beta clonotypes were identified per donor. Naive TCR beta clonotypes were estimated from low-frequency clonotypes matched to each donor's FACS-determined naive share, without sorting.

The sample was blood. The chain is assembled from TRBV5-1 and TRBJ2-7, with 9 middle bases fitting TRBD1. This clonotype was obtained from a boy aged 5-17 years in good health. For the CDR3, the sequence is CASSPETGGFSYEQYF. The sequenced DNA: TGCGCCAGCAGCCCGGAGACAGGGGGGTTCTCCTACGAGCAGTACTTC.